This T cell receptor (beta chain) derives from a study of T cells in Graves' hyperthyroidism and ophthalmopathy. General observations from the study: The model foresaw ophthalmopathy a median around 6 months prior to onset.

Worth noting for this clonotype: No antigen is known for it.

Template material for amplifying TCR beta CDR3 regions consisted of RNA transcripts. The HTBI set primed first-round TCR CDR3 RT-PCR. TCRdb reprocessed the multiplex PCR reads with MiXCR, giving one entry per CDR3 protein. The repertoire holds approximately 630,000 distinct CDR3 sequences, with roughly 15% as singletons. The CDR3 length is 14 residues. Germline V lookup: CDR1 DFQATT, CDR2 SNEGSKA (reference sequence). Trimming removed 1 base from V and 2 bases from J, with 11 bases in between. For Graves' hyperthyroidism to be stable, ophthalmopathy could not progress within 18 months. Hyperthyroidism was newly diagnosed in patients aged 18 to 65 (duration under 2 months). PBMCs came from 10 ml fresh peripheral blood.

Specimen: blood. This TCR came from a young woman with Graves' hyperthyroidism. The chain links TRBV20-1 to TRBJ2-5; D tentatively fits TRBD1 or TRBD2 (5 bases each). In DNA, the CDR3 is TGCAGTGCTAGAGTGCGGGCAGGGCAAGAGACCCAGTACTTC. Its translation: CSARVRAGQETQYF.